The next 2 T cell receptor beta chains were all read from a single sample in a study of cytomegalovirus exposure and HLA in healthy donors. 13 Jbeta primers and 60 Vbeta primers were used for the PCR. This table comes from immunoSEQ multiplex PCR, and its TCRdb copy is limited to in-frame clones, with some not included. Here the sample spans 150,000 to 200,000 clones, 70% to 75% being singletons. Sequenced material: PBMCs. The receptors originated from a male donor in good health and CMV-seronegative.

The genes are TRBV28 and TRBJ1-2; TRBD1 aligns across 7 bases. The CDR3 has 13 amino acids. In germline, CDR1 is MDHEN, CDR2 SYDVKM. The V segment lost 5 bases and the J segment 8 bases; nucleotides outside the gene matches: 8. In nucleotides, the CDR3 is TGTGCCAGCAGTAGTACAGGGGTGATAGGCTACACCTTC. It yields the protein CASSSTGVIGYTF.

The chain links TRBV19 to TRBJ1-3; TRBD1 matches 7 bases. This CDR3 contains 15 residues. Trimming cost V 6 bases and J 0 bases; bases outside gene matches: 5. CDR1 is LNHDA, CDR2 SQIVND, per germline (reference sequence). CDR3 sequence (DNA): TGTGCCAGTAGATCGAGGGGGCCCTCTGGAAACACCATATATTTT. Translated, it gives CASRSRGPSGNTIYF.